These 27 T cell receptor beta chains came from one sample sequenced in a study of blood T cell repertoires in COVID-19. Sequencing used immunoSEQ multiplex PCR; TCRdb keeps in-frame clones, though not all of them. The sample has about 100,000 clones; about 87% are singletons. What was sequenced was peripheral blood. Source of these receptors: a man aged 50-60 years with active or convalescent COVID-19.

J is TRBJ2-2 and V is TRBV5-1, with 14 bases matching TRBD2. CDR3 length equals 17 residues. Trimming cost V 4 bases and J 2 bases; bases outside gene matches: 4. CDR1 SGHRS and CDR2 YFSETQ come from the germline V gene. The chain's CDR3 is CASSTGLAGGNTGELFF. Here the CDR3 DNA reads TGCGCCAGCAGCACTGGACTAGCGGGAGGAAACACCGGGGAGCTGTTTTTT.

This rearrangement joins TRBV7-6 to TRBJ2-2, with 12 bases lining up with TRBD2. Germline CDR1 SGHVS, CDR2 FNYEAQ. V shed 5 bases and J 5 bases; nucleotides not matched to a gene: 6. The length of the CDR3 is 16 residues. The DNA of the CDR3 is TGTGCCAGCAGCCCAGGACTAGCGGGACCTACCGGGGAGCTGTTTTTT. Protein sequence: CASSPGLAGPTGELFF.

The CDR3 DNA reads as TGTGCCATCAGTGACGGGGGGGCATTTCAGCCCCAGCATTTT. It translates to CAISDGGAFQPQHF. The chain has TRBV10-3 and TRBJ1-5; D is perhaps TRBD1 (6 bases). Germline CDR1 is ENHRY and CDR2 is SYGVKD. This CDR3 spans 14 amino acids. The V end lost 3 bases, the J end lost 6 bases, and 12 bases lay between the germline ends.

DNA for the CDR3: TGCGCCAGCAGCTTGGATGGTCTAATTGATACGCAGTATTTT. It yields the protein CASSLDGLIDTQYF. This chain connects TRBV5-1 to TRBJ2-3; D is ambiguous. The V and J ends lost 0 bases and 6 bases respectively, with 11 bases between them. The CDR3 loop spans 14 amino acids. Looked up from germline, CDR1 is SGHRS and CDR2 is YFSETQ.

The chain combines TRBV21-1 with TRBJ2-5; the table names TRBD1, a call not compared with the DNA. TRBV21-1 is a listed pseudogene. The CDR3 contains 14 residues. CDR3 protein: CASSKLGQGETQYF. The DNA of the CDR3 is TGTGCCAGCAGCAAACTCGGACAGGGGGAGACCCAGTACTTC.

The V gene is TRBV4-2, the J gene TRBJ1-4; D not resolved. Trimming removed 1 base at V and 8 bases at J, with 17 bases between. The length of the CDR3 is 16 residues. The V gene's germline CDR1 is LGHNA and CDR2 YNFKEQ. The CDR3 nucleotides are TGTGCCAGCAGCCAAGCGCGGGTCTCGAAATTGGAAAAACTGTTTTTT. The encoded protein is CASSQARVSKLEKLFF.

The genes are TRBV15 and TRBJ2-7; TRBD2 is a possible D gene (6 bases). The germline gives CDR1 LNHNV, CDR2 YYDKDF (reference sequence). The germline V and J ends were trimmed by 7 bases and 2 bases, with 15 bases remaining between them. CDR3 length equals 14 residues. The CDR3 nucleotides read TGTGCCACCAAACCTGGGAGGACCACCTACGAGCAGTACTTC. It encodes CATKPGRTTYEQYF.

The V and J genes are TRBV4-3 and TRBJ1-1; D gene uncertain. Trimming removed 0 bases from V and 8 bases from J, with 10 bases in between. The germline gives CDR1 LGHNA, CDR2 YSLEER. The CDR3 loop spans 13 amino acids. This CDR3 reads CASSQDPMREAFF. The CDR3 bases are TGCGCCAGCAGCCAAGATCCTATGAGGGAAGCTTTCTTT.

The CDR3 reads CASSYSQAGSGELFF. CDR3 DNA sequence: TGTGCCAGTAGTTATAGTCAAGCAGGTTCCGGGGAGCTGTTTTTT. The chain joins TRBV19 to TRBJ2-2; D not certain. V lost 5 bases and J lost 6, with 16 bases in between. This CDR3 comprises 15 residues. The V gene's germline CDR1 is LNHDA and CDR2 SQIVND (reference sequence).

The CDR3 protein is CASVPGGLAGHSTDTQYF. The CDR3 DNA is TGTGCCAGCGTCCCCGGCGGATTAGCGGGCCACAGCACAGATACGCAGTATTTT. This rearrangement joins TRBV28 to TRBJ2-3; 7 bases align to TRBD2. CDR3 length equals 18 residues. The trim removed 8 bases at V and 0 bases at J, leaving 17 bases unmatched. CDR1 is MDHEN, CDR2 SYDVKM, per germline.

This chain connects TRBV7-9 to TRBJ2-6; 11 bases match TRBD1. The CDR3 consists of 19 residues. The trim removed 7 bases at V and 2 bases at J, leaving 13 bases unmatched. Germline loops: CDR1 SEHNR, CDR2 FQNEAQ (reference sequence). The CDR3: CASTSPLGQGEAGANVLTF. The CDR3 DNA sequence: TGTGCCAGCACCTCACCTCTGGGACAGGGGGAGGCTGGGGCCAACGTCCTGACTTTC.

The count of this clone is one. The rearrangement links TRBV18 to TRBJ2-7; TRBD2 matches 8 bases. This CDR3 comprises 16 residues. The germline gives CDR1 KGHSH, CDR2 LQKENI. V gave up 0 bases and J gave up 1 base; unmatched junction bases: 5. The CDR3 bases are TGTGCCAGCTCACCACCGATAGCGGGACCTTCCTACGAGCAGTACTTC. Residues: CASSPPIAGPSYEQYF.

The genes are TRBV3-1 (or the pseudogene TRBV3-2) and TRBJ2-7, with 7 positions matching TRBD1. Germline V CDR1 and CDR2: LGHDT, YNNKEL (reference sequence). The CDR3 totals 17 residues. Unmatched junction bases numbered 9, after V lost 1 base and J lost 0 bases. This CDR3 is CASSQALLRDSSYEQYF. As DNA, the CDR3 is TGTGCCAGCAGCCAAGCCCTCCTCCGGGACAGCTCCTACGAGCAGTACTTC.

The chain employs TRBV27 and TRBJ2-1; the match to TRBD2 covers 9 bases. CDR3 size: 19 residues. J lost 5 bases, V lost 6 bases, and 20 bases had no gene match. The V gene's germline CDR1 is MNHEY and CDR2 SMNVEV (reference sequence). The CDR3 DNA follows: TGTGCCAGCAGATCGGTCCGTTTAGCGGGAGTTCACCTACACAATGAGCAGTTCTTC. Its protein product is CASRSVRLAGVHLHNEQFF.

The DNA of the CDR3 is TGTGCCATCACCGGGGCTGGGGCCAACGTCCTGACTTTC. It codes for CAITGAGANVLTF. The rearrangement joins TRBV10-3 to TRBJ2-6; D might be TRBD2 (5 bases). This CDR3 is built from 13 residues. V lost 7 bases, J lost 2 bases, and 6 bases lay in between. CDR1 is ENHRY and CDR2 is SYGVKD in the germline V gene.

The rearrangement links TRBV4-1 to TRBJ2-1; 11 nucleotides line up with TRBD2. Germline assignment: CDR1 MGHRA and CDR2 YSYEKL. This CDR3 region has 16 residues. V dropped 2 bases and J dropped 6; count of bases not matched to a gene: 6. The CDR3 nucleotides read TGCGCCAGCAGCCAACCACTAGCGGGAGTTAGCAATGAGCAGTTCTTC. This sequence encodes CASSQPLAGVSNEQFF.

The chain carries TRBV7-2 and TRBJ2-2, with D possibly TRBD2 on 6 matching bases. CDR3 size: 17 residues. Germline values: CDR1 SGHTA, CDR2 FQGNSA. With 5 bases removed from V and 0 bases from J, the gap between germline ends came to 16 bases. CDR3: CASSHPGTSPNTGELFF. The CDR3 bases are TGTGCCAGCAGCCACCCGGGTACTAGCCCGAACACCGGGGAGCTGTTTTTT.

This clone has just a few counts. The CDR3 DNA reads TGTGCCAGCAGCCAAATTAGTTACCCCTACGAGCAGTACTTC. This encodes CASSQISYPYEQYF. The V and J genes are TRBV3-1 (or the pseudogene TRBV3-2) and TRBJ2-7, with D unresolved. The CDR3 runs 14 residues. With 2 bases removed from V and 2 bases from J, the gap between germline ends came to 10 bases. Germline loops: CDR1 LGHDT, CDR2 YNNKEL (reference sequence).

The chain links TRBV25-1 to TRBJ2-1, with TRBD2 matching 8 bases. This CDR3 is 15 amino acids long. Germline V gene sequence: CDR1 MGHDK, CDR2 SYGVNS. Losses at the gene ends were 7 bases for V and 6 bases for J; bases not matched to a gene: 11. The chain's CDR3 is CASTPGGVLRNEQFF. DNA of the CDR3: TGTGCCAGCACACCGGGAGGGGTATTGCGCAATGAGCAGTTCTTC. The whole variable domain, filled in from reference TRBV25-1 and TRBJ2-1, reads EADIYQTPRYLVIGTGKKITLECSQTMGHDKMYWYQQDPGMELHLIHYSYGVNSTEKGDLSSESTVSRIRTEHFPLTLESARPSHTSQYLCASTPGGVLRNEQFFGPGTRLTVL.

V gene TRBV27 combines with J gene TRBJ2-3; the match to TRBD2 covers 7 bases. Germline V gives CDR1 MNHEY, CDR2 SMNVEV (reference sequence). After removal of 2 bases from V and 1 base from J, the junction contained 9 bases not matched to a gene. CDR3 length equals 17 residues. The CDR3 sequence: CASSLRVTSAGTDTQYF. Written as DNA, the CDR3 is TGTGCCAGCAGTTTACGGGTTACTAGCGCCGGCACAGATACGCAGTATTTT.

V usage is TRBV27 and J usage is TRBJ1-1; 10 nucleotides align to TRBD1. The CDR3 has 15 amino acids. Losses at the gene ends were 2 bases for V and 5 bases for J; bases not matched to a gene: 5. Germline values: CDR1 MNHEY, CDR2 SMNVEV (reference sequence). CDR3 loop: CASSLPGTGVTEAFF. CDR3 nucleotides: TGTGCCAGCAGTTTACCCGGGACAGGGGTGACTGAAGCTTTCTTT.

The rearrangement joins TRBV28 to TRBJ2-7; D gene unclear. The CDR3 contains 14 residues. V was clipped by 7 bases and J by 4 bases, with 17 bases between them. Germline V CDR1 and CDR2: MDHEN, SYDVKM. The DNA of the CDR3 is TGTGCCAGCACTTATGGTGGCAGTCCTTACGAGCAGTACTTC. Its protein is CASTYGGSPYEQYF.

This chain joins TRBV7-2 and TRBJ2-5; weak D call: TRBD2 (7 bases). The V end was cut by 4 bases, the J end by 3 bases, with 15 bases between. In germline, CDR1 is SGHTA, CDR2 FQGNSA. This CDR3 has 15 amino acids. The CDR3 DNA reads TGTGCCAGCAGCTGGGGAGGGGGGGCCGAAGAGACCCAGTACTTC. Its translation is CASSWGGGAEETQYF. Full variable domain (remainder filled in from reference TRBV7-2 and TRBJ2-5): GAGVSQSPSNKVTEKGKDVELRCDPISGHTALYWYRQSLGQGLEFLIYFQGNSAPDKSGLPSDRFSAERTGGSVSTLTIQRTQQEDSAVYLCASSWGGGAEETQYFGPGTRLLVL.

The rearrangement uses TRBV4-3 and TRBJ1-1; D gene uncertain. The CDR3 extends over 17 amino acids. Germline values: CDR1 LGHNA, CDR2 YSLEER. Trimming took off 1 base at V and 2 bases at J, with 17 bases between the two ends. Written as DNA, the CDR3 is TGCGCCAGCAGCCAAGTATTTGGAGACCGCGTTAACACTGAAGCTTTCTTT. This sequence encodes CASSQVFGDRVNTEAFF.

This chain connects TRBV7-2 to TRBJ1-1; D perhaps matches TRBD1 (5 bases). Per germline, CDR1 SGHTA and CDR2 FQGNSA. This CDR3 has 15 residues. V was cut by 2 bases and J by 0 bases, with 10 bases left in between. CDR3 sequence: CASSLQSGMNTEAFF. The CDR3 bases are TGTGCCAGCAGCTTACAGTCAGGGATGAACACTGAAGCTTTCTTT.

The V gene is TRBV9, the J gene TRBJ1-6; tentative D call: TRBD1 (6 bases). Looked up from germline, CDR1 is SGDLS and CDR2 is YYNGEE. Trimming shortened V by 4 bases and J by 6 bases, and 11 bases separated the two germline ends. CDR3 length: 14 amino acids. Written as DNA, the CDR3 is TGTGCCAGCAGCAACCCACAGGGTAATTCACCCCTCCACTTT. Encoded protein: CASSNPQGNSPLHF. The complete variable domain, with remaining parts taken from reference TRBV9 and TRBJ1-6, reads DSGVTQTPKHLITATGQRVTLRCSPRSGDLSVYWYQQSLDQGLQFLIQYYNGEERAKGNILERFSAQQFPDLHSELNLSSLELGDSALYFCASSNPQGNSPLHFGNGTRLTVT.

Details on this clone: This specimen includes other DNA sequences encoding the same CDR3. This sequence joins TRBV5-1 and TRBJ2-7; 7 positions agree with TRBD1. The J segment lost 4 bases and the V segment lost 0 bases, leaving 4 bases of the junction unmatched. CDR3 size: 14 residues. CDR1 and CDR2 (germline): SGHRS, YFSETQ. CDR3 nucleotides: TGCGCCAGCAGCTTGGAGGCAGGGGGATACGAGCAGTACTTC. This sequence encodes CASSLEAGGYEQYF.